This paragraph covers one T cell receptor (beta chain) sequence. Assay used: immunoSEQ multiplex PCR; TCRdb lists only in-frame clones, some missing. The data hold roughly 71,000 clones, with approximately 91% observed a single time. The data are from a study of OX40 agonist ivuxolimab in advanced cancers. With V trimmed by 3 bases and J by 6 bases, 6 bases remained unmatched. Per germline, CDR1 SGHKS and CDR2 YYEKEE (reference sequence). CDR3 length: 14 residues. V gene TRBV5-5 combines with J gene TRBJ1-1, with 9 positions matching TRBD1. This TCR came from an adult with an advanced solid tumor such as melanoma, head and neck, liver or kidney cancer. Sequenced here: CD4+ or CD8+ T cells sorted from blood, sampled in a trial of the OX40 agonist ivuxolimab. CDR3 bases: TGTGCCAGCAGCTACGGGACAGGGAGCCCTGAAGCTTTCTTT. This sequence encodes CASSYGTGSPEAFF.